The sequence of this T cell receptor (beta chain) was determined in a study of shared clonotypes between healthy human individuals. The assay was immunoSEQ multiplex PCR, and TCRdb's table has in-frame clones only and misses some. The table includes over a million clones, more than 75% detected once. There are 14 residues in the CDR3. Germline V CDR1 and CDR2: MDHEN, SYDVKM. With 5 bases clipped from V and 8 bases from J, the junction kept 10 bases outside the gene matches. The sample taken for sequencing was memory CD4+ T cells from PBMCs. The sample's subset: CD45RA-negative fraction. The sequence derives from a man aged 18 to 30 in good health. Some clones in this sample may be carry-over from other donors' samples. The chain has TRBV28 and TRBJ1-2; 8 nucleotides line up with TRBD1. The CDR3 DNA reads as TGTGCCAGCAGTCAACAGGGGGTAGTAGGCGGCTACACCTTC. It is translated as CASSQQGVVGGYTF.